The sample holds one count of the clone carrying this T cell receptor beta chain. The junction and the germline gene differ at one end; a read error may be behind it. These data come from a study of blood T cell repertoires in COVID-19. Residents of 20 to 25 US areas, aged roughly 18 to 90 years, made up the participants. Participants had their cohort set by participant-reported clinical history. Germline V gene data show CDR1 as LGHDT and CDR2 as YNNKEL (reference sequence). CDR3 size: 14 residues. The repertoire was sequenced with immunoSEQ multiplex PCR; TCRdb's copy has only in-frame clones and lacks some. The sample has a few hundred thousand clones, roughly 85% seen once.

Sequences were obtained from PBMCs or T cells enriched from blood (not recorded which). This TCR came from a man under 40 who had recovered from COVID-19. The chain carries TRBV3-1 (or the pseudogene TRBV3-2) and TRBJ1-2; D is possibly TRBD1 (6 bases). CDR3 DNA sequence: TGTGCCAGCACCCAAGGGGGAGTGAACTATGGCTACACCTTC. As protein: CASTQGGVNYGYTF.